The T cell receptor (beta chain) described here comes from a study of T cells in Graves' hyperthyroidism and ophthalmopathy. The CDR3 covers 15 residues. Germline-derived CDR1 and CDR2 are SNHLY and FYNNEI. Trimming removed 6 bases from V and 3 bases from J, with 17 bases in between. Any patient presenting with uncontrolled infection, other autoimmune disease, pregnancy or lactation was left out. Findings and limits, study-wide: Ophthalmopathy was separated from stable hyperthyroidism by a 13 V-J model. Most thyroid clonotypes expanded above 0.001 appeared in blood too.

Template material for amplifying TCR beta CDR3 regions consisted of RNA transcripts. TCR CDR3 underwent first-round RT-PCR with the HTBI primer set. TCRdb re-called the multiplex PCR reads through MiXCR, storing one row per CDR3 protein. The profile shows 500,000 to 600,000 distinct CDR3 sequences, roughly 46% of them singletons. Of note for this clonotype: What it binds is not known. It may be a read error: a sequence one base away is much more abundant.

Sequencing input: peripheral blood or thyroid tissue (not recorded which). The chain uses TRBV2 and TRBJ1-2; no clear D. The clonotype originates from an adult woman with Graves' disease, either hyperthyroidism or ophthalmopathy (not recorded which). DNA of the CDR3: TGTGCCAGCAGCCCGCTGTCGGCCAAAGACTATGGCTACACCTTC. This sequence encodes CASSPLSAKDYGYTF.